This T cell receptor beta chain was identified in a study of blood T cell repertoires in COVID-19. The assay was immunoSEQ multiplex PCR, and TCRdb's table has in-frame clones only and misses some. In the table there are about 220,000 clones, 82% of which are singletons. The CDR3 sequence is 16 residues long. Germline CDR1 reads SGHVS; CDR2 reads FNYEAQ. After removal of 0 bases from V and 4 bases from J, the junction contained 5 bases not matched to a gene. The sequence was obtained from a woman aged 80 or over with acute or convalescent COVID-19. The sample taken for sequencing was peripheral blood. The chain carries TRBV7-6 and TRBJ2-3; 9 bases fit TRBD2. The CDR3: CASSLAAGGSADTQYF. CDR3 coding DNA: TGTGCCAGCAGCTTAGCGGCGGGGGGGTCCGCAGATACGCAGTATTTT.